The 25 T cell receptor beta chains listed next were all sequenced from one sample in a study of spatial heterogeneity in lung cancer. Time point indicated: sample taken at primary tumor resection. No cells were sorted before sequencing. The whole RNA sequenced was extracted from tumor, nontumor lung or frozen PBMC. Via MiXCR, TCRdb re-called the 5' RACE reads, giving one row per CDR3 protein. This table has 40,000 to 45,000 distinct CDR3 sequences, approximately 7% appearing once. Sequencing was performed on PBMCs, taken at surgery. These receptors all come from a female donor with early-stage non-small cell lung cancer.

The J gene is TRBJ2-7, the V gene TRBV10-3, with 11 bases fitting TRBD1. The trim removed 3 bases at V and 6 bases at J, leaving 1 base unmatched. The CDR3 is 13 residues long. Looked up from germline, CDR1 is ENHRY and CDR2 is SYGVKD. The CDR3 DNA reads TGTGCCATCAGTGACGGACAGGGGGCCGAGCAGTACTTC. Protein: CAISDGQGAEQYF.

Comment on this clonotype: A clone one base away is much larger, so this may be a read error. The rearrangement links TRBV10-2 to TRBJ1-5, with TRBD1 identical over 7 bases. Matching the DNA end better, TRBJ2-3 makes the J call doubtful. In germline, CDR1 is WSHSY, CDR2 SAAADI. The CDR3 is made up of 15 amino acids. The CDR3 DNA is TGCGCCAGCAGTGAGACTGACAGGGTATTTCAGCCCCAGTATTTT. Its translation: CASSETDRVFQPQYF.

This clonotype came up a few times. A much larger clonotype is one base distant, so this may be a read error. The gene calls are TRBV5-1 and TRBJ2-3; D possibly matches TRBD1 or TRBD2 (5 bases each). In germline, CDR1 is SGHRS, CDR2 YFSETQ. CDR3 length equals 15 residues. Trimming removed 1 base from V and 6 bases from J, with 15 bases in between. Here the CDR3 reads CASSLSWGTGDTQYF. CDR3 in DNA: TGCGCCAGCAGCTTGTCTTGGGGGACCGGGGATACGCAGTATTTT.

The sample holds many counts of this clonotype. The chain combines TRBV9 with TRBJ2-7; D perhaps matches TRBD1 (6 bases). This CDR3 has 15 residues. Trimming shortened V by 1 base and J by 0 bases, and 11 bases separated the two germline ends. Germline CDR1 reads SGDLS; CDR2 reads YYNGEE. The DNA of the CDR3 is TGTGCCAGCAGCGTACAGGGGCCGAGCTCCTACGAGCAGTACTTC. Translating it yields CASSVQGPSSYEQYF.

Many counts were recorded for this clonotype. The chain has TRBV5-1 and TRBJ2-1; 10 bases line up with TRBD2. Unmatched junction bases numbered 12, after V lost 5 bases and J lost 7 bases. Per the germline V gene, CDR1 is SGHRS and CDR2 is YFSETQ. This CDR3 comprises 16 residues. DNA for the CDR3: TGCGCCAGCAGATATATAGCGGGGGGCCAGGGTAATGAGCAGTTCTTC. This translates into CASRYIAGGQGNEQFF.

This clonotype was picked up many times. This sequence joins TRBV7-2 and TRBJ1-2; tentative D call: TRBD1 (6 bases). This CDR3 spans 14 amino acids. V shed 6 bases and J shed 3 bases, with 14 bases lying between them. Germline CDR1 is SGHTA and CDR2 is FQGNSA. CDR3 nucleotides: TGTGCCAGCAGAAATCATACAGGGTACTATGGCTACACCTTC. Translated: CASRNHTGYYGYTF. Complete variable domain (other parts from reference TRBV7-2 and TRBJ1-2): GAGVSQSPSNKVTEKGKDVELRCDPISGHTALYWYRQSLGQGLEFLIYFQGNSAPDKSGLPSDRFSAERTGGSVSTLTIQRTQQEDSAVYLCASRNHTGYYGYTFGSGTRLTVV.

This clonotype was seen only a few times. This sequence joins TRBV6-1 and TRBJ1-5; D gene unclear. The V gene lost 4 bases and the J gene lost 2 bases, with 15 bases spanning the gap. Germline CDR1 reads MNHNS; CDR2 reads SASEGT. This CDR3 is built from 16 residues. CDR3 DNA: TGTGCCAGCAGTGCAGACCGGTTGGGTGGCAATCAGCCCCAGCATTTT. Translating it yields CASSADRLGGNQPQHF.

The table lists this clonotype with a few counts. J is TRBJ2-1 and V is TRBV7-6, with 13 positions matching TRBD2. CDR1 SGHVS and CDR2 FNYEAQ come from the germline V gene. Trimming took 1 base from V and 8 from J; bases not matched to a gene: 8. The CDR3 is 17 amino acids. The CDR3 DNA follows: TGTGCCAGCAGCTTAGGGACTAGCGGGGGTCCCTCATATGAGCAGTTCTTC. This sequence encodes CASSLGTSGGPSYEQFF.

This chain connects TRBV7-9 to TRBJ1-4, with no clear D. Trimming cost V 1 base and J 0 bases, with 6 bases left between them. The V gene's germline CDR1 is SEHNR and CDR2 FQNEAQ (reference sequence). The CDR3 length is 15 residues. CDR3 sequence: CASSLDRSTNEKLFF. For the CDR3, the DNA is TGTGCCAGCAGCTTAGACAGATCAACTAATGAAAAACTGTTTTTT.

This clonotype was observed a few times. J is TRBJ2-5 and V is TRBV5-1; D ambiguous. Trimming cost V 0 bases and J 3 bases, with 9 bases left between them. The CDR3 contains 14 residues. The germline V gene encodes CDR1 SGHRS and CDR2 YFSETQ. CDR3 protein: CASSLVVGKETQYF. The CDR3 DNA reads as TGCGCCAGCAGCTTGGTTGTTGGAAAAGAGACCCAGTACTTC. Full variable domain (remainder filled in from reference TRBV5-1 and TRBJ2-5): KAGVTQTPRYLIKTRGQQVTLSCSPISGHRSVSWYQQTPGQGLQFLFEYFSETQRNKGNFPGRFSGRQFSNSRSEMNVSTLELGDSALYLCASSLVVGKETQYFGPGTRLLVL.

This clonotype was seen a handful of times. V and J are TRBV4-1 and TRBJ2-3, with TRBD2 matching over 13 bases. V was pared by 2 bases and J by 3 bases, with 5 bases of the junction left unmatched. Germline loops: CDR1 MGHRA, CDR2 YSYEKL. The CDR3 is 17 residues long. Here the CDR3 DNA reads TGCGCCAGCAGCCAACAAACTAGCGGGGGGGCGACAGATACGCAGTATTTT. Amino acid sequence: CASSQQTSGGATDTQYF.

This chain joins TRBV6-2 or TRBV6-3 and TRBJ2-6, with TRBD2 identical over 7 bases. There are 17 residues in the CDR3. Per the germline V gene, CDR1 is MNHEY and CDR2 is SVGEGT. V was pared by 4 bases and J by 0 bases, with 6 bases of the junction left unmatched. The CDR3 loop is CASSSGGRSSGANVLTF. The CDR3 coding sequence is TGTGCCAGCAGTTCGGGAGGTCGAAGCTCTGGGGCCAACGTCCTGACTTTC.

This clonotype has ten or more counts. The CDR3 loop is CASSLVAFSSYEQYF. The CDR3 DNA reads TGTGCCAGCAGTTTAGTGGCGTTCAGCTCCTACGAGCAGTACTTC. This sequence joins TRBV12-3 or TRBV12-4 and TRBJ2-7; D unresolved. The CDR3 spans 15 residues. Trimming cost V 1 base and J 0 bases, with 10 bases left between them.

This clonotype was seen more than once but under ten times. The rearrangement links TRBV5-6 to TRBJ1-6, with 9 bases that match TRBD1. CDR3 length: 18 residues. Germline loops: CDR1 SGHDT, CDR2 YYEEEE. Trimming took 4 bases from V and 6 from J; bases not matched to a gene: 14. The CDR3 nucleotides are TGTGCCAGCAGCCCTCCGCCTGGAACAGGGGGCTTTAATTCACCCCTCCACTTT. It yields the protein CASSPPPGTGGFNSPLHF.

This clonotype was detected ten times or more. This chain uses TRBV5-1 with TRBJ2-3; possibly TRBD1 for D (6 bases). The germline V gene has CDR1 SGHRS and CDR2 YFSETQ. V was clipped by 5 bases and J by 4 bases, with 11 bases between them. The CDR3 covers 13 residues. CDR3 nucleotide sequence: TGCGCCAGCAGTTTCAGGGGTCCAGATACGCAGTATTTT. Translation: CASSFRGPDTQYF.

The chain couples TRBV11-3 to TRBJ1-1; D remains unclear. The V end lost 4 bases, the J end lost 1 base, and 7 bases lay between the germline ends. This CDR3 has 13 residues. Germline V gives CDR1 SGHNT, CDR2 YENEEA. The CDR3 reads CASSSAENTEAFF. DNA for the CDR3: TGTGCCAGCAGCTCAGCAGAGAACACTGAAGCTTTCTTT.

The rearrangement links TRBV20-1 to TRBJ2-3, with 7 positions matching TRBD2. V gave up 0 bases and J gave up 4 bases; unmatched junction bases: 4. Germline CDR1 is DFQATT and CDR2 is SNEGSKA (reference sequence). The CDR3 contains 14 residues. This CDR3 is CSARDRRGADTQYF. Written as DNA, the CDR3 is TGCAGTGCTAGAGATCGTCGGGGGGCAGATACGCAGTATTTT.

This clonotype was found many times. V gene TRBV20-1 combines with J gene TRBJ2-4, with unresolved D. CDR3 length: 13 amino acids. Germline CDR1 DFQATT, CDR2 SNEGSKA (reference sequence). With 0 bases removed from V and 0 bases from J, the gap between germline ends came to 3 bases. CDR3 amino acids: CSARDEAKNIQYF. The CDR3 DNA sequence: TGCAGTGCTAGAGATGAAGCCAAAAACATTCAGTACTTC.

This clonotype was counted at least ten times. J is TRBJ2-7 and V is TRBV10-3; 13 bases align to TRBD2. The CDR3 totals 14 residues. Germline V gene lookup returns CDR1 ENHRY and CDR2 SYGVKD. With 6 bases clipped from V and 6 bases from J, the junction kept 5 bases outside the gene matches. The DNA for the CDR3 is TGTGCCATCAGGGGACTAGCGGGAATCGGCGAGCAGTACTTC. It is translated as CAIRGLAGIGEQYF.

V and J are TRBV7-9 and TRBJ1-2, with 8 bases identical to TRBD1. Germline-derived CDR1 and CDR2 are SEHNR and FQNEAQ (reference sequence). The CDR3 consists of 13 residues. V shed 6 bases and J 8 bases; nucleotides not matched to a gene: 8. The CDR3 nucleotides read TGTGCCAGCAGATCTGGACAGGGAGGAGGCTACACCTTC. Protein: CASRSGQGGGYTF.

CDR3 DNA: TGTGCCAGCAGCTTGGGAGTATCGGCATCCTACAATGAGCAGTTCTTC. This gives the protein CASSLGVSASYNEQFF. The chain combines TRBV5-5 with TRBJ2-1; no definite D call. Trimming cost V 0 bases and J 1 base, with 11 bases left between them. This CDR3 has 16 amino acids. Looked up from germline, CDR1 is SGHKS and CDR2 is YYEKEE (reference sequence).

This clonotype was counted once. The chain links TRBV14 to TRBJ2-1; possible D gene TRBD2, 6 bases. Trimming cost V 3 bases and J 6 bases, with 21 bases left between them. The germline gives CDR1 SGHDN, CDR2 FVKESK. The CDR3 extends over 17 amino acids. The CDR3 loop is CASSQGVQGLFCNEQFF. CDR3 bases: TGTGCCAGCAGCCAGGGCGTCCAGGGACTCTTCTGCAATGAGCAGTTCTTC.

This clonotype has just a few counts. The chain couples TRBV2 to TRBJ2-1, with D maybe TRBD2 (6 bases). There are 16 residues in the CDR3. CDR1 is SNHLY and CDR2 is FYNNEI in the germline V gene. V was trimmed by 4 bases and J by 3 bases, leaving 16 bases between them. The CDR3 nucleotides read TGTGCCAGCAGTGTTGTTGACGGGGGTATCTACAATGAGCAGTTCTTC. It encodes CASSVVDGGIYNEQFF.

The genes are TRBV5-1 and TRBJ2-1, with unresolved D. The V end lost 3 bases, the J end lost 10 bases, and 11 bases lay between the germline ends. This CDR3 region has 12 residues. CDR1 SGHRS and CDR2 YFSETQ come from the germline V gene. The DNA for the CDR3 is TGCGCCAGCAGCTCCCCCCGTCAGGAGCAGTTCTTC. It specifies CASSSPRQEQFF. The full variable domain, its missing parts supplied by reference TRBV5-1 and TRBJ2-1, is KAGVTQTPRYLIKTRGQQVTLSCSPISGHRSVSWYQQTPGQGLQFLFEYFSETQRNKGNFPGRFSGRQFSNSRSEMNVSTLELGDSALYLCASSSPRQEQFFGPGTRLTVL.

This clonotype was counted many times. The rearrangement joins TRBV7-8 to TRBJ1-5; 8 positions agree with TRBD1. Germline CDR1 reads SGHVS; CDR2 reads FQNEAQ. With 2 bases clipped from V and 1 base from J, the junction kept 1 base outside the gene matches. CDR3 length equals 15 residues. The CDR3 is CASSLRQGSNQPQHF. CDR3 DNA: TGTGCCAGCAGCTTAAGACAGGGGAGCAATCAGCCCCAGCATTTT.